The 30 T cell receptor beta chains below were found in one sample sequenced in a study of cytomegalovirus exposure and HLA in healthy donors. Vbeta (60) and Jbeta (13) primers were used in the PCR. Assay used: immunoSEQ multiplex PCR; TCRdb lists only in-frame clones, some missing. The sample contains roughly 100,000 clones, around three quarters of which appear only once. The material sequenced was PBMCs. The receptors derive from a man aged 45 to 65 in good health and CMV-seropositive.

The chain carries TRBV30 and TRBJ2-7; 13 bases are shared with TRBD2. Germline V lookup: CDR1 GTSNPN, CDR2 SVGIG (reference sequence). The J segment lost 2 bases and the V segment lost 2 bases, leaving 3 bases of the junction unmatched. This CDR3 contains 15 residues. CDR3 sequence: CAWSPGLAGAYEQYF. CDR3 bases: TGTGCCTGGAGTCCAGGACTAGCGGGGGCCTACGAGCAGTACTTC.

This clone has more than one count but fewer than ten. The chain employs TRBV11-2 and TRBJ2-7; D gene uncertain. Germline-derived CDR1 and CDR2 are SGHAT and FQNNGV. Trimming removed 1 base at V and 2 bases at J, with 12 bases between. CDR3 size: 15 residues. CDR3 in amino acids: CASSLGLHPAYEQYF. The DNA of the CDR3 is TGTGCCAGCAGCTTAGGACTGCACCCGGCCTACGAGCAGTACTTC.

The chain combines TRBV28 with TRBJ1-1; 7 bases line up with TRBD1. After removal of 3 bases from V and 9 bases from J, the junction contained 7 bases not matched to a gene. The CDR3 runs 13 residues. CDR1 and CDR2 from the germline V gene are MDHEN and SYDVKM. CDR3 residues: CASSLPQTGKAFF. The CDR3 DNA sequence: TGTGCCAGCAGTTTGCCTCAGACAGGGAAAGCTTTCTTT.

Worth noting for this clone: This specimen includes other DNA sequences encoding the same CDR3. The J gene is TRBJ2-5, the V gene TRBV5-1, with 11 positions matching TRBD2. The CDR3 runs 15 residues. CDR1 is SGHRS, CDR2 YFSETQ, per germline. J was trimmed by 5 bases and V by 0 bases; bases with no gene match: 3. The CDR3 nucleotides are TGCGCCAGCAGCTTGGTAGCGGGAGGGCCTGAGACCCAGTACTTC. This sequence encodes CASSLVAGGPETQYF.

The V gene is TRBV29-1, the J gene TRBJ2-4; 14 bases line up with TRBD2. Germline V lookup: CDR1 SQVTM, CDR2 ANQGSEA. The V gene end was trimmed by 5 bases and the J gene end by 0 bases; junction bases not matched to a gene: 6. The CDR3 has 17 amino acids. The CDR3 sequence: CSVWTSGRPVAKNIQYF. CDR3 DNA: TGCAGCGTTTGGACTAGCGGGAGGCCTGTAGCCAAAAACATTCAGTACTTC.

The CDR3 DNA is TGTGCCACGAATTCAGGGGACAGGGGCACCCACGAGCAGTACTTC. Its translation is CATNSGDRGTHEQYF. The chain combines TRBV10-3 with TRBJ2-5; 10 bases match TRBD1. The J call is in doubt because the DNA end fits TRBJ2-7 better. Germline V gene lookup returns CDR1 ENHRY and CDR2 SYGVKD. This CDR3 is built from 15 residues.

The CDR3 reads CAISELREVGQPQHF. The DNA for the CDR3 is TGTGCCATCAGTGAGCTCCGGGAGGTGGGTCAGCCCCAGCATTTT. V usage is TRBV10-3 and J usage is TRBJ1-5; no clear D. Trimming shortened V by 2 bases and J by 6 bases, and 14 bases separated the two germline ends. CDR1 ENHRY and CDR2 SYGVKD come from the germline V gene. CDR3 length: 15 amino acids.

This clone was recorded only once. This chain connects TRBV9 to TRBJ1-2; D remains unclear. The CDR3 sequence is 12 residues long. Per germline, CDR1 SGDLS and CDR2 YYNGEE. Between the trimmed V and J ends, which lost 3 bases and 8 bases, there was a span of 11 bases. The CDR3 protein is CASSERVKGYTF. CDR3 bases: TGTGCCAGCAGCGAGCGGGTAAAAGGCTACACCTTC.

The V and J genes are TRBV7-9 and TRBJ2-5; TRBD1 matches 10 bases. The DNA end is a closer match to TRBJ2-7, so the J assignment may be wrong. There are 13 residues in the CDR3. Germline CDR1 SEHNR, CDR2 FQNEAQ (reference sequence). CDR3 bases: TGTGCCAGCAGCTTCGGACAGGGGGGCGAGCAGTACTTC. It encodes CASSFGQGGEQYF.

The genes are TRBV6-1 and TRBJ1-1, with 10 bases identical to TRBD1. V dropped 10 bases and J dropped 1; count of bases not matched to a gene: 6. Germline V gene data show CDR1 as MNHNS and CDR2 as SASEGT. This CDR3 has 14 amino acids. DNA of the CDR3: TGTGCCACCCGGGACAGGGGTTCGAACACTGAAGCTTTCTTT. Residues: CATRDRGSNTEAFF.

The CDR3 loop is CASRTGTGAYEQYF. The DNA for the CDR3 is TGCGCCAGCAGGACCGGGACAGGGGCCTACGAGCAGTACTTC. The chain links TRBV5-1 to TRBJ2-7; 10 bases match TRBD1. The CDR3 has 14 amino acids. The germline V gene has CDR1 SGHRS and CDR2 YFSETQ. Trimming at V came to 5 bases and at J to 2 bases, leaving 4 bases not matched to a gene.

The V gene is TRBV6-6, the J gene TRBJ2-7; 13 nucleotides match TRBD2. The CDR3 has 14 residues. V trimming: 4 bases; J trimming: 5 bases; junction bases outside the gene matches: 2. In germline, CDR1 is MNHNY, CDR2 SVGAGI (reference sequence). The CDR3 region has the DNA TGTGCCAGCAGTTGGACTAGCGGGAGCCACGAGCAGTACTTC. This translates into CASSWTSGSHEQYF.

J is TRBJ2-5 and V is TRBV5-1; 10 positions agree with TRBD2. The CDR3 is made up of 16 amino acids. With V trimmed by 0 bases and J by 2 bases, 4 bases remained unmatched. CDR1 is SGHRS and CDR2 is YFSETQ in the germline V gene. The CDR3 coding sequence is TGCGCCAGCAGCTTGGAGGGTAGCGGGGGGCAAGAGACCCAGTACTTC. This sequence encodes CASSLEGSGGQETQYF.

The chain has TRBV11-2 and TRBJ2-1; TRBD1 matches at 7 bases. The CDR3 extends over 19 amino acids. Germline assignment: CDR1 SGHAT and CDR2 FQNNGV. The junction had 22 bases not matched to a gene; V was cut back by 1 base and J by 10 bases. In DNA form, the CDR3 reads TGTGCCAGCAGCTTAGCGGGACAGAGGGGGTCCTCCTACCAGGGGGAGCAGTTCTTC. It encodes CASSLAGQRGSSYQGEQFF.

The chain joins TRBV14 to TRBJ2-1, with 15 bases fitting TRBD2. Germline CDR1 reads SGHDN; CDR2 reads FVKESK. The junction had 9 bases not matched to a gene; V was cut back by 3 bases and J by 6 bases. The CDR3 length is 18 residues. As DNA, the CDR3 is TGTGCCAGCAGCCAGGGACTAGCGGGAGGTCGAGTTCCCAATGAGCAGTTCTTC. As protein: CASSQGLAGGRVPNEQFF.

This clone was seen more than once but under ten times. This sample also contains other DNA sequences that code for the same CDR3. The genes are TRBV7-9 and TRBJ2-7; D remains unclear. V gave up 5 bases and J gave up 2 bases, with 7 bases separating them. This CDR3 is 12 amino acids long. Per germline, CDR1 SEHNR and CDR2 FQNEAQ (reference sequence). DNA for the CDR3: TGTGCCAGCAGCCCCGGAGCCTACGAGCAGTACTTC. Encoded protein: CASSPGAYEQYF.

V usage is TRBV11-2 and J usage is TRBJ1-4, with D tentatively TRBD1 (6 bases). The germline V gene has CDR1 SGHAT and CDR2 FQNNGV. V dropped 3 bases and J dropped 4 bases, with 12 bases sitting between them. The CDR3 loop spans 15 amino acids. CDR3 coding DNA: TGTGCCAGCAGCTTCACAGGGAATGGTAATGAAAAACTGTTTTTT. It is translated as CASSFTGNGNEKLFF.

V usage is TRBV7-9 and J usage is TRBJ2-2; a weak D match, TRBD2 (6 bases). This CDR3 has 15 amino acids. Germline V lookup: CDR1 SEHNR, CDR2 FQNEAQ (reference sequence). The V end lost 0 bases, the J end lost 6 bases, and 11 bases lay between the germline ends. The CDR3 protein is CASSLAGSYSGELFF. CDR3 in DNA: TGTGCCAGCAGCTTAGCCGGGAGTTATTCCGGGGAGCTGTTTTTT.

V usage is TRBV7-9 and J usage is TRBJ2-4; 11 bases are a match to TRBD1. Germline values: CDR1 SEHNR, CDR2 FQNEAQ (reference sequence). This CDR3 has 14 amino acids. V was pared by 5 bases and J by 7 bases, with 4 bases of the junction left unmatched. As DNA, the CDR3 is TGTGCCAGCAGCAAGCGGGACAGGGGGAACATTCAGTACTTC. The encoded protein is CASSKRDRGNIQYF.

The chain joins TRBV18 to TRBJ2-3; TRBD2 matches 9 bases. CDR1 and CDR2 from the germline V gene are KGHSH and LQKENI. The CDR3 spans 16 residues. J lost 6 bases, V lost 4 bases, and 11 bases had no gene match. The CDR3 region is CASSRVGSGRGDTQYF. CDR3 in DNA: TGTGCCAGCTCACGAGTCGGTAGCGGGAGAGGGGATACGCAGTATTTT.

The V call is TRBV6-6, the J call TRBJ1-2, with 7 bases identical to TRBD1. The trim removed 4 bases at V and 4 bases at J, leaving 3 bases unmatched. Germline-derived CDR1 and CDR2 are MNHNY and SVGAGI (reference sequence). The CDR3 contains 13 residues. As DNA, the CDR3 is TGTGCCAGCAGTTCCCGGGACAGCTATGGCTACACCTTC. Protein: CASSSRDSYGYTF.

This clone came up a few times. The chain joins TRBV6-6 to TRBJ2-5; 11 bases map to TRBD1. This CDR3 region has 16 residues. V dropped 6 bases and J dropped 1; count of bases not matched to a gene: 7. The germline gives CDR1 MNHNY, CDR2 SVGAGI (reference sequence). This CDR3 reads CASRTPDRGLQETQYF. The CDR3 coding sequence is TGTGCCAGCAGGACTCCGGACAGGGGGCTCCAAGAGACCCAGTACTTC.

The chain is built from TRBV9 and TRBJ2-5, with D possibly matching TRBD2 (5 bases). V shed 5 bases and J shed 2 bases, with 7 bases lying between them. This CDR3 has 12 amino acids. Germline V gene sequence: CDR1 SGDLS, CDR2 YYNGEE. In nucleotides, the CDR3 is TGTGCCAGCAGTAGAGGGCAAGAGACCCAGTACTTC. Translating it yields CASSRGQETQYF.

In its sample, this clone was seen once. The V call is TRBV28, the J call TRBJ2-7; TRBD1 is a possible D gene (6 bases). This CDR3 is built from 15 residues. V was clipped by 4 bases and J by 6 bases, with 19 bases between them. Germline V gene sequence: CDR1 MDHEN, CDR2 SYDVKM. CDR3 loop: CASSSGSGALGEQYF. The DNA for the CDR3 is TGTGCCAGCAGTTCTGGTTCAGGGGCTCTCGGCGAGCAGTACTTC.

The V call is TRBV7-8, the J call TRBJ1-5; D uncertain. The CDR3 runs 13 residues. V was trimmed by 5 bases and J by 0 bases, leaving 5 bases between them. Germline values: CDR1 SGHVS, CDR2 FQNEAQ. This chain's CDR3 is CASSPLSNQPQHF. The CDR3 nucleotides are TGTGCCAGCAGCCCCCTTAGCAATCAGCCCCAGCATTTT.

This chain connects TRBV7-9 to TRBJ2-1; D is perhaps TRBD2 (5 bases). V was clipped by 1 base and J by 6 bases, with 10 bases between them. Germline CDR1 reads SEHNR; CDR2 reads FQNEAQ (reference sequence). The CDR3 loop spans 14 amino acids. CDR3: CASSLERRGNEQFF. The CDR3 DNA is TGTGCCAGCAGCTTAGAACGTCGGGGCAATGAGCAGTTCTTC.

The V call is TRBV19, the J call TRBJ2-2; D uncertain. The CDR3 is made up of 14 amino acids. Deletions cut 3 bases from V and 4 bases from J, with 9 bases between. CDR1 LNHDA and CDR2 SQIVND come from the germline V gene (reference sequence). The CDR3 region is CASSISVLTGELFF. The DNA of the CDR3 is TGTGCCAGTAGTATCAGCGTCCTCACCGGGGAGCTGTTTTTT.

This chain joins TRBV5-5 and TRBJ2-7; 9 nucleotides line up with TRBD1. V gave up 2 bases and J gave up 3 bases; unmatched junction bases: 9. This CDR3 is 16 amino acids long. Germline V lookup: CDR1 SGHKS, CDR2 YYEKEE (reference sequence). DNA for the CDR3: TGTGCCAGCAGCTTTCCGCCGGGACAGGGTGGCTACGAGCAGTACTTC. Amino acid sequence: CASSFPPGQGGYEQYF.

The rearrangement links TRBV5-1 to TRBJ2-2; a weak D match, TRBD1 (6 bases). V lost 4 bases, J lost 1 base, and 17 bases lay in between. The CDR3 covers 17 residues. Germline V lookup: CDR1 SGHRS, CDR2 YFSETQ. CDR3 region: CASSNRDKLLNTGELFF. CDR3 nucleotide sequence: TGCGCCAGCAGCAACCGGGACAAGCTTTTGAACACCGGGGAGCTGTTTTTT. The full variable domain, with the rest looked up from reference TRBV5-1 and TRBJ2-2, is KAGVTQTPRYLIKTRGQQVTLSCSPISGHRSVSWYQQTPGQGLQFLFEYFSETQRNKGNFPGRFSGRQFSNSRSEMNVSTLELGDSALYLCASSNRDKLLNTGELFFGEGSRLTVL.

The gene calls are TRBV5-1 and TRBJ2-1; TRBD1 might be the D (6 bases). Germline lookup yields CDR1 SGHRS and CDR2 YFSETQ. This CDR3 spans 14 amino acids. Deletions cut 3 bases from V and 9 bases from J, with 16 bases between. CDR3 in amino acids: CASSSPSGAGEQFF. Here the CDR3 DNA reads TGCGCCAGCAGCTCCCCTTCAGGGGCGGGTGAGCAGTTCTTC.